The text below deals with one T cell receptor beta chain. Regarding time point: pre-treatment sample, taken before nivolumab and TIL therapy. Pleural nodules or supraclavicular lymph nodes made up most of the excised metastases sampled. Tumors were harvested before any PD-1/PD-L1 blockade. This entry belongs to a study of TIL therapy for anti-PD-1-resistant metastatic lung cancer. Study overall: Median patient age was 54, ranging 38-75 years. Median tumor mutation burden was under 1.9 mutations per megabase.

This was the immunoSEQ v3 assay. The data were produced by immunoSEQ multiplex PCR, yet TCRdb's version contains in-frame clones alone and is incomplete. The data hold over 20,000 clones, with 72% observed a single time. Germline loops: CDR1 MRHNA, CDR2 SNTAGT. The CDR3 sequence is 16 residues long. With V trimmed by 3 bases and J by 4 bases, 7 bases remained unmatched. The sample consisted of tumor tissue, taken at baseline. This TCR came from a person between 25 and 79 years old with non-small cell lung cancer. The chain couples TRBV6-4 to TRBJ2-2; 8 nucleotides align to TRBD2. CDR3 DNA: TGTGCCAGCAGTGAACTGGGACTAGATGTCACCGGGGAGCTGTTTTTT. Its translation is CASSELGLDVTGELFF.